The clone carrying this TCR beta chain was seen repeatedly, ten times or more. This entry is derived from a study of human T cells and chemical hapten exposure. The wider study: Application of 0.01% DPC to the upper back was done by patch test, with a reading at 6 days.

As for time point: patch test 2, 6 weeks after DPC sensitization. Sample treatment: therapeutic diphenylcyclopropenone sensitization with weekly scalp DPC. The CDR3 spans 11 residues. The V gene lost 7 bases and the J gene lost 5 bases, with 7 bases spanning the gap. From germline, CDR1 is SEHNR and CDR2 FQNEAQ (reference sequence). Via MiXCR, TCRdb re-called the RACE reads, giving one row per CDR3 protein. The sample lists about 94,000 distinct CDR3 sequences, over 7.5% seen once, with approximately 2.2% in the top ten. The source material was whole blood, sampled in connection with sensitization to the hapten diphenylcyclopropenone (DPC). The TCR comes from a woman in her thirties or forties with alopecia areata. Some clones in this sample may be carry-over from other donors' samples. V usage is TRBV7-9 and J usage is TRBJ2-3; D remains ambiguous. CDR3 DNA: TGTGCCAGCACACCCCAAGATACGCAGTATTTT. Translation: CASTPQDTQYF.